Shown below are 8 T cell receptor beta chains from a single sample sequenced in a study of Tregs in tolerant kidney transplant recipients. Libraries were prepared by immunoSEQ multiplex PCR; TCRdb keeps only in-frame clonotypes and omits some of them. The sample carries about 110,000 clones, nearly 90% recorded once. The material was CD4+ T cells from blood, obtained before the transplant. Source of these receptors: a human donor who received a combined kidney and bone marrow transplant.

The J gene is TRBJ1-4, the V gene TRBV7-9; D not certain. Germline-derived CDR1 and CDR2 are SEHNR and FQNEAQ (reference sequence). This CDR3 has 16 amino acids. Trimming shortened V by 1 base and J by 7 bases, and 16 bases separated the two germline ends. CDR3 region: CASSLGRVSFGEKLFF. DNA of the CDR3: TGTGCCAGCAGCTTAGGCCGGGTCTCCTTCGGTGAAAAACTGTTTTTT.

The chain is built from TRBV2 and TRBJ1-6; TRBD1 might be the D (6 bases). Germline CDR1 SNHLY, CDR2 FYNNEI. The CDR3 runs to 14 residues. The ends were cut back, 1 base at V and 10 bases at J, with 11 bases in the middle. The CDR3 here is CASSEEQGPSPLHF. CDR3 DNA: TGTGCCAGCAGTGAAGAACAGGGTCCGTCACCCCTCCACTTT.

Here the CDR3 DNA reads TGTGCCAGCAGCCACGCCGGGAGCCAAGAGACCCAGTACTTC. Translation gives CASSHAGSQETQYF. The V and J genes are TRBV4-2 and TRBJ2-5; perhaps TRBD2 as D (6 bases). CDR1 is LGHNA and CDR2 is YNFKEQ in the germline V gene. The CDR3 is 14 residues long. Trimming left V 3 bases short and J 1 base short, with 9 bases between.

This sequence joins TRBV4-1 and TRBJ2-1; D is perhaps TRBD2 (5 bases). The germline V gene encodes CDR1 MGHRA and CDR2 YSYEKL. The CDR3 sequence is 16 residues long. V shed 4 bases and J shed 4 bases, with 17 bases lying between them. CDR3 in DNA: TGCGCCAGCAGCCTAAGACACGACGGGGTATACAATGAGCAGTTCTTC. Its translation: CASSLRHDGVYNEQFF.

This chain uses TRBV19 with TRBJ1-5; TRBD1 matches at 11 bases. The CDR3 is 13 amino acids. Germline trimming cut 8 bases from V and 6 bases from J; bases unmatched to any gene: 3. CDR1 and CDR2 (germline): LNHDA, SQIVND (reference sequence). CDR3 in DNA: TGTGCCAGTTCCGGGACAGGGGGTCAGCCCCAGCATTTT. Protein product: CASSGTGGQPQHF.

This clone occurred once. The rearrangement uses TRBV5-1 and TRBJ2-3; TRBD2 aligns across 8 bases. J gave up 1 base and V 5 bases, and 6 bases lay outside the gene matches. The CDR3 runs 15 residues. Per the germline V gene, CDR1 is SGHRS and CDR2 is YFSETQ. The CDR3 sequence: CASRRAGGGTDTQYF. CDR3 DNA: TGCGCCAGCAGACGCGCGGGAGGCGGCACAGATACGCAGTATTTT.

This clone occurred a few times. This chain uses TRBV5-6 with TRBJ2-3; 11 nucleotides match TRBD2. The germline CDR1 and CDR2 sequences are SGHDT and YYEEEE. V gave up 4 bases and J gave up 0 bases; unmatched junction bases: 4. The CDR3 is 16 residues long. This CDR3 is CASSLGTSGSTDTQYF. Here the CDR3 DNA reads TGTGCCAGCAGCCTAGGGACTAGCGGAAGCACAGATACGCAGTATTTT.

This clone was counted a single time. The chain recombines TRBV5-1 with TRBJ2-2, with 7 bases fitting TRBD2. Looked up from germline, CDR1 is SGHRS and CDR2 is YFSETQ. The junction had 2 bases not matched to a gene; V was cut back by 5 bases and J by 1 base. CDR3 length: 14 amino acids. The CDR3 DNA is TGCGCCAGCAGTTCTAGCGGGAACACCGGGGAGCTGTTTTTT. This encodes CASSSSGNTGELFF.